The 13 T cell receptor beta chains presented below share a single source sample, sequenced in a study of blood T cell repertoires in COVID-19. The assay was immunoSEQ multiplex PCR, and TCRdb's table has in-frame clones only and misses some. The sample includes more than 85,000 clones, about 81% of them seen just once. Sequenced input: peripheral blood. These receptors came from a man of 80 years or more with acute or convalescent COVID-19.

This rearrangement joins TRBV19 to TRBJ1-1; D possibly corresponds to TRBD1 (6 bases). The V and J ends lost 7 bases and 3 bases respectively, with 12 bases between them. Germline V gives CDR1 LNHDA, CDR2 SQIVND (reference sequence). The CDR3 length is 13 residues. CDR3 sequence: CASTKRTDTEAFF. CDR3 in DNA: TGTGCCAGTACCAAAAGGACAGACACTGAAGCTTTCTTT. Variable domain in full (rest from reference TRBV19 and TRBJ1-1): DGGITQSPKYLFRKEGQNVTLSCEQNLNHDAMYWYRQDPGQGLRLIYYSQIVNDFQKGDIAEGYSVSREKKESFPLTVTSAQKNPTAFYLCASTKRTDTEAFFGQGTRLTVV.

The J gene is TRBJ1-1, the V gene TRBV5-6; 8 bases map to TRBD1. Germline values: CDR1 SGHDT, CDR2 YYEEEE. J lost 0 bases, V lost 5 bases, and 9 bases had no gene match. This CDR3 contains 16 residues. This CDR3 is CASRSTGEGLNTEAFF. The DNA for the CDR3 is TGTGCCAGCAGATCGACAGGGGAGGGTCTGAACACTGAAGCTTTCTTT.

This chain connects TRBV9 to TRBJ1-2; 10 bases agree with TRBD1. Germline V gene data show CDR1 as SGDLS and CDR2 as YYNGEE. J lost 5 bases, V lost 3 bases, and 7 bases had no gene match. The CDR3 sequence is 15 residues long. The chain's CDR3 is CASSAYQGQGYGYTF. The DNA of the CDR3 is TGTGCCAGCAGCGCCTACCAGGGACAGGGGTATGGCTACACCTTC.

The chain uses TRBV5-1 and TRBJ2-1; tentatively, D is TRBD1 (6 bases). From germline, CDR1 is SGHRS and CDR2 YFSETQ. Trimming took off 0 bases at V and 4 bases at J, with 14 bases between the two ends. The CDR3 spans 16 residues. The DNA of the CDR3 is TGCGCCAGCAGCTTGGTGGACCGTAGGGGGTACAATGAGCAGTTCTTC. Amino acids: CASSLVDRRGYNEQFF.

In its sample, this clone was seen once. The chain is built from TRBV10-1 and TRBJ2-1, with D perhaps TRBD1 (5 bases). Germline values: CDR1 WNHNN, CDR2 SYGVQD (reference sequence). V gave up 4 bases and J gave up 0 bases, with 10 bases separating them. This CDR3 spans 15 amino acids. The chain's CDR3 is CASSVLGDSYNEQFF. The CDR3 DNA reads TGCGCCAGCAGTGTATTAGGGGACTCCTACAATGAGCAGTTCTTC.

The rearrangement joins TRBV5-6 to TRBJ2-5, with a weak D call TRBD1 (5 bases). The CDR3 totals 17 residues. The germline V and J ends were trimmed by 1 base and 2 bases, with 18 bases remaining between them. Germline CDR1 SGHDT, CDR2 YYEEEE. CDR3 coding DNA: TGTGCCAGCAGCTTGTCCAGGAAGGGGTCGCGTCAAGAGACCCAGTACTTC. Its protein product is CASSLSRKGSRQETQYF.

This clone appeared a single time. The rearrangement uses TRBV30 and TRBJ1-6, with unresolved D. CDR1 is GTSNPN, CDR2 SVGIG, per germline (reference sequence). The CDR3 loop spans 14 amino acids. V was clipped by 0 bases and J by 4 bases, with 7 bases between them. The CDR3 region is CAWSVVQYNSPLHF. The CDR3, as DNA: TGTGCCTGGAGTGTGGTGCAGTATAATTCACCCCTCCACTTT.

The rearrangement joins TRBV18 to TRBJ2-3; TRBD1 agrees at 10 bases. V was clipped by 5 bases and J by 2 bases; unmatched bases: 4. This CDR3 has 15 amino acids. Germline CDR1 reads KGHSH; CDR2 reads LQKENI. CDR3 DNA sequence: TGTGCCAGCTCAAGGGACAGGGGTGTCACAGATACGCAGTATTTT. It specifies CASSRDRGVTDTQYF.

V and J are TRBV9 and TRBJ2-2; D not resolved. CDR3 length: 14 residues. CDR1 and CDR2 (germline): SGDLS, YYNGEE. Between the trimmed V and J ends, which lost 4 bases and 3 bases, there was a span of 10 bases. For the CDR3, the DNA is TGTGCCAGCAGCTCCCGGTCGTACACCGGGGAGCTGTTTTTT. This codes for CASSSRSYTGELFF.

The chain combines TRBV6-5 with TRBJ1-5; D is uncertain. The CDR3 is 15 residues long. Germline V CDR1 and CDR2: MNHEY, SVGAGI. The V end lost 8 bases, the J end lost 1 base, and 15 bases lay between the germline ends. CDR3 DNA sequence: TGTGCCAGCCGGGGTACCGGTAAAAGCAATCAGCCCCAGCATTTT. Amino acids: CASRGTGKSNQPQHF.

CDR3 protein: CSAPTGGNTEAFF. The CDR3, as DNA: TGCAGCGCCCCGACAGGAGGGAACACTGAAGCTTTCTTT. The gene calls are TRBV29-1 and TRBJ1-1, with a tentative D call TRBD1 (6 bases). V was pared by 7 bases and J by 1 base, with 13 bases between. CDR1 and CDR2 (germline): SQVTM, ANQGSEA. There are 13 residues in the CDR3.

The rearrangement uses TRBV23-1 and TRBJ1-1; D is uncertain. TRBV23-1 is noted as an ORF with a role that remains uncertain. This CDR3 has 13 amino acids. The V end was cut by 0 bases, the J end by 10 bases, with 12 bases between. CDR3 sequence reads: CASSQSNDWRAFF. CDR3 nucleotide sequence: TGCGCCAGCAGTCAATCGAACGACTGGAGAGCTTTCTTT.

The rearrangement links TRBV28 to TRBJ1-1; 9 positions agree with TRBD1. The CDR3 is 13 residues long. V lost 4 bases to trimming and J lost 8 bases; unmatched junction nucleotides: 5. Germline CDR1 MDHEN, CDR2 SYDVKM. CDR3 sequence: CASSSLGQGEAFF. CDR3 coding DNA: TGTGCCAGCAGTTCCTTGGGACAGGGAGAAGCTTTCTTT.